These T cell receptor beta chains were read from a single sample in a study of shared clonotypes between healthy human individuals. Clones were read by immunoSEQ multiplex PCR, and TCRdb kept only the in-frame ones, dropping some. The repertoire consists of 2 million or so clones, with about 95% occurring once and the leading ten covering roughly 1%. The sample was naive CD8+ T cells sorted from blood. These receptors originate from a man between 18 and 35 years old in good health. The CDR3 runs from the conserved cysteine through the conserved F or W. The D gene is left open where the match is weak. Clone size, where shown, is once, few, many, or a class for clones that have expanded.

J,size,D,V,DNA,CDR3
TRBJ2-3,-,TRBD2,TRBV7-9,TGTGCCGCTTCGGGCGGGGGAACAGATACGCAGTATTTT,CAASGGGTDTQYF
TRBJ2-5,-,TRBD1,TRBV5-4,TGTGCCAGCAGCTTGGCGGGGACAGAGGAAGAGACCCAGTACTTC,CASSLAGTEEETQYF
TRBJ1-1,once,-,TRBV4-3,TGCGCCAGCAGCCCCCACGGCGGGGGTGAAGCTTTCTTT,CASSPHGGGEAFF
TRBJ1-1,once,-,TRBV27,TGTGCCAGCAGTTTATCGATGGGGCTAGTGAACACTGAAGCTTTCTTT,CASSLSMGLVNTEAFF
TRBJ2-7,-,TRBD1,TRBV27,TGTGCCAGCAGTCTAGGGACAGGGGAGAGGTCCTACGAGCAGTACTTC,CASSLGTGERSYEQYF
TRBJ1-2,-,-,TRBV30,TGTGCCTGGAGTGTGGGGGTTGTGGGCTACACCTTC,CAWSVGVVGYTF
TRBJ2-2,few,TRBD2,TRBV2,TGTGCCAGCAGTGTTGCGCTAGCGGGAGTCACCGGGGAGCTGTTTTTT,CASSVALAGVTGELFF
TRBJ1-5,-,-,TRBV6-5,TGTGCCAGCAGTGAGGACGGTCCAAGTCAGCCCCAGCATTTT,CASSEDGPSQPQHF
TRBJ2-2,-,-,TRBV7-9,TGTGCCAGCAGTTCAGGGATGGGAAATCCGAACACCGGGGAGCTGTTTTTT,CASSSGMGNPNTGELFF
TRBJ2-2,-,TRBD1,TRBV7-9,TGTGCCAGCAGCTTTTTACCGGGACAGGGGTTGGGCACCGGGGAGCTGTTTTTT,CASSFLPGQGLGTGELFF
TRBJ2-3,-,-,TRBV11-3,TGTGCCAGCAGCGGAGGCGGGTATGATGCAGATACGCAGTATTTT,CASSGGGYDADTQYF
TRBJ2-3,-,-,TRBV4-1,TGCGCCAGCAGCCTTCGACGGCCTGATACGCAGTATTTT,CASSLRRPDTQYF
TRBJ1-2,-,-,TRBV2,TGTGCCAGCAGTGAGGGGCAGCCCTCGAACTATGGCTACACCTTC,CASSEGQPSNYGYTF
TRBJ2-3,-,TRBD2,TRBV27,TGTGCCAGCAGTAAAGAACGACTAGCGGGGACAGATACGCAGTATTTT,CASSKERLAGTDTQYF
TRBJ2-3,-,-,TRBV6-1,TGTGCCAGCAGTGAAGCGCAAGGGCGGCCTACGCAGTATTTT,CASSEAQGRPTQYF
TRBJ2-3,-,TRBD2,TRBV15,TGTGCCACCAGCTCCCGCTGGGACTACAACCCAGATACGCAGTATTTT,CATSSRWDYNPDTQYF
TRBJ1-4,-,TRBD1,TRBV4-3,TGCGCCAGCAGCCAACCCCCTCGGGGAGGGACAGCGGAAAAACTGTTTTTT,CASSQPPRGGTAEKLFF
TRBJ2-7,-,TRBD2,TRBV11-2,TGTGCCAGCAGCCGGCTTAGCGGGAGTAACGAGCAGTACTTC,CASSRLSGSNEQYF
TRBJ1-1,-,-,TRBV7-6,TGTGCCAGCAGCACAACAGGGACCGCGAACACTGAAGCTTTCTTT,CASSTTGTANTEAFF
TRBJ2-3,-,-,TRBV5-1,TGCGCCAGCAGCTTGTTGGTAGCGGATTACACAGATACGCAGTATTTT,CASSLLVADYTDTQYF
TRBJ2-7,-,-,TRBV6-1,TGTGCCAGCAGTGGGTACGGCCCCTACGAGCAGTACTTC,CASSGYGPYEQYF
TRBJ2-3,-,-,TRBV4-1,TGCGCCAGCAGCTTCACAGACGACACAGATACGCAGTATTTT,CASSFTDDTDTQYF
TRBJ2-7,-,-,TRBV27,TGTGCCAGCACCTCCGTGGGGGCGTCCTACGAGCAGTACTTC,CASTSVGASYEQYF
TRBJ1-2,few,-,TRBV6-5,TGTGCCAGCAGTCGGGGGGGCTCAGGTGGCTACACCTTC,CASSRGGSGGYTF
TRBJ1-5,-,-,TRBV27,TGTGCCAGCAGTTTATCGGGCGGCGATCAGCCCCAGCATTTT,CASSLSGGDQPQHF
TRBJ2-1,-,TRBD2,TRBV9,TGTGCCAGCAGCGTGGGCGGGAGGAGCTCCTACAATGAGCAGTTCTTC,CASSVGGRSSYNEQFF
TRBJ2-3,-,-,TRBV11-2,TGTGCCAGCAGAACCGAGGCGGGGGACATGTGGGATACGCAGTATTTT,CASRTEAGDMWDTQYF
TRBJ2-7,-,-,TRBV6-6,TGTGCCAGCAAGGAGATAGCGTACTCCTACGAGCAGTACTTC,CASKEIAYSYEQYF
TRBJ1-1,-,-,TRBV4-1,TGCGCCAGCAGCCGACAGGCCGTGAACACTGAAGCTTTCTTT,CASSRQAVNTEAFF
TRBJ2-7,-,-,TRBV7-9,TGTGCCAGCAGCTTAGTAGCGCGGGTGGTCAACGAGCAGTACTTC,CASSLVARVVNEQYF
TRBJ2-3,-,TRBD2,TRBV7-8,TGTGCCAGCAGCGAGCTAGCGGGAGATACGCAGTATTTT,CASSELAGDTQYF
TRBJ2-4,-,-,TRBV7-8,TGTGCCAGCAGCGGAAGTGCGAACATTCAGTACTTC,CASSGSANIQYF
TRBJ2-3,-,TRBD1,TRBV6-1,TGTGCCAGCACGGCACAGGGGGTGTACACAGATACGCAGTATTTT,CASTAQGVYTDTQYF
TRBJ2-1,-,TRBD2,TRBV30,TGTGCCTGGCAGACTAGCGGGGGGGCCATGGATGAGCAGTTCTTC,CAWQTSGGAMDEQFF
TRBJ1-2,-,TRBD1,TRBV11-2,TGTGCCAGCAGCTTAGGGGGACAGGGAGAGCCCTATGGCTACACCTTC,CASSLGGQGEPYGYTF
TRBJ2-1,once,TRBD1,TRBV29-1,TGCAGCGTTGAAAAAGGGACAGTCGGGAATGAGCAGTTCTTC,CSVEKGTVGNEQFF
TRBJ2-7,-,-,TRBV19,TGTGCCAGTAGCTCCGGAGGGGGCTCCTACGAGCAGTACTTC,CASSSGGGSYEQYF
TRBJ1-5,-,-,TRBV6-6,TGTGCCAGCAGTTACTCGATCGGGGGCAATCAGCCCCAGCATTTT,CASSYSIGGNQPQHF
TRBJ2-3,few,-,TRBV27,TGTGCCAGCAGTCCGACCACAGATACGCAGTATTTT,CASSPTTDTQYF
TRBJ2-7,once,-,TRBV5-1,TGCGCCAGCAGCCCTCGAACCAACTACGAGCAGTACTTC,CASSPRTNYEQYF
TRBJ2-3,-,-,TRBV27,TGTGCCAGCAGTGCGTACCCGGAGAGCACAGATACGCAGTATTTT,CASSAYPESTDTQYF
TRBJ2-5,-,-,TRBV19,TGTGCCAGTACCGCGGGGTCGGGGGCTGTAGAGACCCAGTACTTC,CASTAGSGAVETQYF
TRBJ2-3,-,TRBD2,TRBV4-3,TGCGCCAGCAGCCAAGATGTCCTAGCGGGAGTACGGGCAGATACGCAGTATTTT,CASSQDVLAGVRADTQYF
TRBJ2-5,-,-,TRBV4-1,TGCGCCAGCAGCCAAGATCAGGCCGGGGGCTTGGTACAAGAGACCCAGTACTTC,CASSQDQAGGLVQETQYF
TRBJ2-3,-,-,TRBV4-3,TGCGCCAGCAGCCGTTTGGACCCAGCGGGCTATCCCACAGATACGCAGTATTTT,CASSRLDPAGYPTDTQYF
TRBJ1-1,few,-,TRBV7-9,TGTGCCAGCAGCTTAGCGAGGGAGACGGATGAAGCTTTCTTT,CASSLARETDEAFF